The entry below describes one T cell receptor (beta chain). V was shortened by 1 base and J by 4 bases, with 8 bases between the two germline ends. CDR1 is LGHDT, CDR2 YNNKEL, per germline (reference sequence). CDR3 length: 13 residues. These data belong to a study of blood T cell repertoires in COVID-19. As for the study in general: The origin of the acute and convalescent COVID-19 samples was the United States, Italy and Spain. From T cells, B-cell-depleted T cells, or PBMCs came the material, which was cDNA or gDNA.

Source study methods: Cell counts per sample came from amplifying reference gene primers. Using immunoSEQ multiplex PCR, the repertoire was profiled, and TCRdb retains in-frame clones only, with some absent. V, J and clone size are taken as reported in that table, and D and trimming were inferred from the DNA itself. This sample carries roughly 320,000 clones, around 87% of them seen once, and the ten largest clones take 1% to 1.5%. The sequenced sample consisted of peripheral blood. The sequence derives from a man in his 70s with acute or convalescent COVID-19. The chain uses TRBV3-1 (or the pseudogene TRBV3-2) and TRBJ2-7; D call uncertain. The CDR3 here is CASSQGQNYEQYF. The CDR3 nucleotides are TGTGCCAGCAGCCAAGGTCAGAATTACGAGCAGTACTTC.